This TCR beta chain originates from a study of T cell repertoires in cytomegalovirus infection. At the level of the study: Recently identified HLA-C-restricted CMV epitopes were used, and well-studied HLA-B-restricted CMV epitopes were used as well. TCR beta signatures that were public indicated CMV infection and matching HLA type. Study outcomes and limitations: There were HLA-C-restricted CMV-specific TCR beta clonotypes dominating the ex vivo response.

Via MiXCR, TCRdb re-called the reads, giving one row per CDR3 protein. The data contain roughly 310,000 distinct CDR3 sequences, 25% to 35% of them singletons. In regard to this clonotype: Its cognate antigen is unknown.

This sample comprised cultured PBMCs, obtained from culture after CMV antigen stimulation. The sequence came from a human donor in good health (CMV status not recorded). Some clones in this sample may be carry-over from other donors' samples.

The CDR3 loop is CASRAGAGMNTEAFF. The CDR3 coding sequence is TGTGCCAGCAGGGCGGGGGCAGGGATGAACACTGAAGCTTTCTTT. The rearrangement uses TRBV6-5 and TRBJ1-1, with D maybe TRBD1 (6 bases). CDR3 length: 15 residues. Germline CDR1 is MNHEY and CDR2 is SVGAGI. Deletions cut 6 bases from V and 0 bases from J, with 14 bases between.